This T cell receptor beta chain was retrieved from a study of control samples from healthy donors and cancer patients. Between the trimmed V and J ends, which lost 1 base and 0 bases, there was a span of 21 bases. This CDR3 contains 19 residues. Germline V gene lookup returns CDR1 MGHRA and CDR2 YSYEKL. This clone was counted only a few times. The assay was immunoSEQ multiplex PCR, and TCRdb's table has in-frame clones only and misses some. The sample carries about 180,000 clones, 90% recorded once. The chain is built from TRBV4-1 and TRBJ1-1, with a weak D call TRBD1 (5 bases). The receptor's source is a woman in her fifties or sixties in good health. Sequenced input: blood. The CDR3 DNA is TGCGCCAGCAGCCAAGGCCCCCCGGGGACGTACTTCATGAACACTGAAGCTTTCTTT. Protein: CASSQGPPGTYFMNTEAFF.